The 8 T cell receptor beta chains in this list originate from one sample, sequenced in a study of PD-1 blockade in classical Hodgkin lymphoma. The protocol was immunoSEQ multiplex PCR, while the TCRdb copy is restricted to in-frame clones and leaves out a portion. The table records about 6,900 clones, 86% of them present only once. Time point of the sample: cycle 4 day 1 (C4D1), after more than five weeks of nivolumab. Following autologous stem cell transplantation, relapse occurred in every patient, and exposure to brentuximab vedotin varied. Sample: peripheral blood mononuclear cells (PBMCs), taken before the fourth cycle of nivolumab. Receptors were obtained from a human donor with classical Hodgkin lymphoma.

The CDR3 DNA follows: TGTGCCAGCAGCTTTTTCGCAGGCACTGAAGCTTTCTTT. Translation: CASSFFAGTEAFF. The V and J genes are TRBV11-3 and TRBJ1-1; D is unclear. Germline CDR1 is SGHNT and CDR2 is YENEEA. Trimming shortened V by 3 bases and J by 4 bases, and 9 bases separated the two germline ends. The CDR3 runs to 13 residues.

This sequence joins TRBV2 and TRBJ2-5; 10 bases match TRBD1. From germline, CDR1 is SNHLY and CDR2 FYNNEI. The CDR3 contains 16 residues. Trimming at V came to 2 bases and at J to 5 bases, leaving 8 bases not matched to a gene. For the CDR3, the DNA is TGTGCCAGCAGTGAATACCCGACAGGGGGCGGGGAGACCCAGTACTTC. The encoded protein is CASSEYPTGGGETQYF.

The genes are TRBV5-6 and TRBJ1-1; 8 positions match TRBD1. Germline-derived CDR1 and CDR2 are SGHDT and YYEEEE. Trimming removed 3 bases from V and 1 base from J; junction bases left unmatched: 2. This CDR3 is 14 amino acids long. Here the CDR3 reads CASSSGGRNTEAFF. CDR3 nucleotide sequence: TGTGCCAGCAGCTCAGGGGGCCGGAACACTGAAGCTTTCTTT.

The chain couples TRBV2 to TRBJ2-1; D is perhaps TRBD2 (6 bases). V shed 4 bases and J shed 1 base, with 17 bases lying between them. This CDR3 spans 17 amino acids. Germline-derived CDR1 and CDR2 are SNHLY and FYNNEI. CDR3 sequence: CASSAGVGRESYNEQFF. For the CDR3, the DNA is TGTGCCAGCAGTGCAGGTGTGGGGCGGGAATCCTACAATGAGCAGTTCTTC.

The chain carries TRBV10-2 and TRBJ2-1; D is possibly TRBD1 (6 bases). The CDR3 contains 15 residues. V was clipped by 7 bases and J by 9 bases, with 22 bases between them. The germline gives CDR1 WSHSY, CDR2 SAAADI. The CDR3 DNA is TGCGCCAGCAAACAGGGTTCTTTGGCAATCAGTGAGCAGTTCTTC. Translated, it gives CASKQGSLAISEQFF.

This clone is a singleton in its sample. V gene TRBV19 combines with J gene TRBJ1-1; D possibly corresponds to TRBD1 (6 bases). The germline V and J ends were trimmed by 1 base and 6 bases, with 12 bases remaining between them. The CDR3 is made up of 14 amino acids. The germline V gene has CDR1 LNHDA and CDR2 SQIVND (reference sequence). The CDR3 DNA is TGTGCCAGTAGTATAGGTCAGGGGATGGCTGAAGCTTTCTTT. Protein: CASSIGQGMAEAFF. The complete variable domain, with remaining parts taken from reference TRBV19 and TRBJ1-1, reads DGGITQSPKYLFRKEGQNVTLSCEQNLNHDAMYWYRQDPGQGLRLIYYSQIVNDFQKGDIAEGYSVSREKKESFPLTVTSAQKNPTAFYLCASSIGQGMAEAFFGQGTRLTVV.

This sequence joins TRBV6-5 and TRBJ2-2; D unresolved. The CDR3 loop spans 16 amino acids. Trimming took 1 base from V and 5 from J, leaving 14 bases between them. Germline values: CDR1 MNHEY, CDR2 SVGAGI. CDR3 nucleotides: TGTGCCAGCAGTTACTTCGGCGGACGTAGAACCGGGGAGCTGTTTTTT. It translates to CASSYFGGRRTGELFF.

The chain joins TRBV7-3 to TRBJ2-1, with 7 bases matching TRBD1. V shed 3 bases and J 0 bases; nucleotides not matched to a gene: 5. The CDR3 contains 16 residues. Germline values: CDR1 SGHTA, CDR2 FQGTGA. The CDR3 DNA is TGTGCCAGCAGCTTTACAGGGGCCCACTCCTACAATGAGCAGTTCTTC. It yields the protein CASSFTGAHSYNEQFF.